This passage covers 32 T cell receptor beta chains from one sample sequenced in a study of T cell responses to AZD1222 COVID-19 vaccine. Measured with immunoSEQ multiplex PCR; TCRdb has only the in-frame clones, and not every one. The repertoire includes roughly 110,000 clones, about 93% of them detected once, and approximately 5.6% sits in the top ten. The sequences come from peripheral blood, collected 28 days after the second AZD1222 dose. These receptors came from an adult who received the AZD1222 COVID-19 vaccine.

The chain has TRBV4-2 and TRBJ2-3, with 10 bases aligning to TRBD2. V shed 3 bases and J 1 base; nucleotides not matched to a gene: 4. Germline V gene sequence: CDR1 LGHNA, CDR2 YNFKEQ. The CDR3 has 16 amino acids. The CDR3 loop is CASSQSLAGGTDTQYF. In nucleotides, the CDR3 is TGTGCCAGCAGCCAGTCTCTAGCGGGGGGCACAGATACGCAGTATTTT.

This rearrangement joins TRBV14 to TRBJ2-7; D is perhaps TRBD1 or TRBD2 (5 bases each). Trimming left V 3 bases short and J 3 bases short, with 21 bases between. Per the germline V gene, CDR1 is SGHDN and CDR2 is FVKESK. The CDR3 has 17 amino acids. The CDR3 sequence is CASSHRYSGTEYYEQYF. The CDR3 nucleotides are TGTGCCAGCAGCCATCGATACTCCGGGACCGAGTACTACGAGCAGTACTTC.

This chain connects TRBV2 to TRBJ2-1; 7 nucleotides align to TRBD1. CDR1 is SNHLY and CDR2 is FYNNEI in the germline V gene. With V trimmed by 7 bases and J by 2 bases, 5 bases remained unmatched. This CDR3 is built from 14 residues. The CDR3 sequence: CASTRDSAYNEQFF. CDR3 nucleotide sequence: TGTGCCAGCACCCGGGACAGCGCCTACAATGAGCAGTTCTTC.

The chain combines TRBV6-2 or TRBV6-3 with TRBJ1-6; no clear D. The CDR3 has 13 amino acids. The germline gives CDR1 MNHEY, CDR2 SVGEGT. The germline V and J ends were trimmed by 3 bases and 9 bases, with 9 bases remaining between them. The chain's CDR3 is CASSYTPFSPLHF. CDR3 nucleotide sequence: TGTGCCAGCAGTTATACACCGTTTTCACCCCTCCACTTT.

The chain has TRBV18 and TRBJ1-6; TRBD1 is a possible D gene (6 bases). The germline V gene encodes CDR1 KGHSH and CDR2 LQKENI. Trimming took 6 bases from V and 5 from J, leaving 17 bases between them. CDR3 size: 16 residues. The CDR3 nucleotides are TGTGCCAGCTCTCAAATTGGGGGGGCAGATAATTCACCCCTCCACTTT. Its translation: CASSQIGGADNSPLHF.

The chain is built from TRBV7-9 and TRBJ1-4; D gene uncertain. This CDR3 is built from 16 residues. Trimming removed 3 bases from V and 0 bases from J, with 11 bases in between. Germline CDR1 reads SEHNR; CDR2 reads FQNEAQ (reference sequence). The chain's CDR3 is CASSFKQSATNEKLFF. The CDR3 DNA follows: TGTGCCAGCAGCTTTAAACAGTCAGCAACTAATGAAAAACTGTTTTTT. Full variable domain (remainder filled in from reference TRBV7-9 and TRBJ1-4): DTGVSQNPRHKITKRGQNVTFRCDPISEHNRLYWYRQTLGQGPEFLTYFQNEAQLEKSRLLSDRFSAERPKGSFSTLEIQRTEQGDSAMYLCASSFKQSATNEKLFFGSGTQLSVL.

V usage is TRBV6-6 and J usage is TRBJ2-3; D call uncertain. The CDR3 runs to 13 residues. Germline CDR1 is MNHNY and CDR2 is SVGAGI (reference sequence). V lost 5 bases to trimming and J lost 4 bases, with 10 bases between them. CDR3 sequence: CASSPGGADTQYF. CDR3 DNA: TGTGCCAGCAGTCCTGGTGGCGCAGATACGCAGTATTTT.

This rearrangement joins TRBV12-1 to TRBJ2-5; the table's D call, TRBD1, was not checked against the DNA. TRBV12-1 is given as a pseudogene. CDR3 length: 16 amino acids. DNA for the CDR3: TGTGCCAGCAGCTACGGGAGACAGGGGCCGGAAGAGACCCAGTACTTC. It is translated as CASSYGRQGPEETQYF.

The chain carries TRBV4-3 and TRBJ1-2, with 8 bases lining up with TRBD1. V lost 0 bases and J lost 1; bases outside the gene matches: 7. There are 17 residues in the CDR3. The germline V gene has CDR1 LGHNA and CDR2 YSLEER. The CDR3 reads CASSQDDTTGDNYGYTF. The CDR3 DNA reads as TGCGCCAGCAGCCAAGATGATACGACAGGGGATAACTATGGCTACACCTTC.

The J gene is TRBJ1-1, the V gene TRBV19; D call uncertain. Trimming left V 4 bases short and J 0 bases short, with 6 bases between. Looked up from germline, CDR1 is LNHDA and CDR2 is SQIVND (reference sequence). The CDR3 has 13 amino acids. The CDR3: CASSKSLNTEAFF. CDR3 coding DNA: TGTGCCAGTAGTAAGTCCCTGAACACTGAAGCTTTCTTT.

This chain uses TRBV10-3 with TRBJ2-2; a weak D match, TRBD2 (6 bases). The V gene's germline CDR1 is ENHRY and CDR2 SYGVKD. The V end was cut by 5 bases, the J end by 6 bases, with 13 bases between. The CDR3 length is 14 residues. The CDR3 sequence: CAISPGLAPGELFF. In DNA form, the CDR3 reads TGTGCCATCAGTCCGGGACTCGCCCCCGGGGAGCTGTTTTTT.

This clone came up a few times. The V call is TRBV2, the J call TRBJ1-1; D ambiguous. From germline, CDR1 is SNHLY and CDR2 FYNNEI. The CDR3 has 13 residues. V lost 6 bases and J 1 base, leaving 9 bases between the germline ends. The CDR3 region has the DNA TGTGCCAGCAGGAGCCAGACGAACACTGAAGCTTTCTTT. Translating it yields CASRSQTNTEAFF. The entire variable domain, with the rest obtained from reference TRBV2 and TRBJ1-1, is as follows: EPEVTQTPSHQVTQMGQEVILRCVPISNHLYFYWYRQILGQKVEFLVSFYNNEISEKSEIFDDQFSVERPDGSNFTLKIRSTKLEDSAMYFCASRSQTNTEAFFGQGTRLTVV.

The V and J genes are TRBV2 and TRBJ1-4; a weak D match, TRBD1 (6 bases). The CDR3 has 13 amino acids. Trimming stripped 9 bases from V and 5 bases from J, with 13 bases between. The germline V gene has CDR1 SNHLY and CDR2 FYNNEI. The CDR3 reads CASNREGNEKLFF. The CDR3 bases are TGTGCCAGTAACAGGGAGGGGAATGAAAAACTGTTTTTT.

The chain uses TRBV28 and TRBJ1-3; D is unresolved. CDR1 is MDHEN and CDR2 is SYDVKM in the germline V gene. There are 14 residues in the CDR3. V was pared by 4 bases and J by 2 bases, with 9 bases between. CDR3 in amino acids: CASSSLGTGNTIYF. CDR3 nucleotide sequence: TGTGCCAGCAGTTCCCTGGGTACTGGAAACACCATATATTTT.

V and J are TRBV5-1 and TRBJ2-2; D is possibly TRBD1 or TRBD2 (6 bases each). V gave up 2 bases and J gave up 4 bases, with 12 bases separating them. The CDR3 contains 15 residues. The V gene's germline CDR1 is SGHRS and CDR2 YFSETQ. CDR3 sequence (DNA): TGCGCCAGCAGCTTCCGGGGGCAGGGCACCGGGGAGCTGTTTTTT. It encodes CASSFRGQGTGELFF.

This chain joins TRBV6-2 or TRBV6-3 and TRBJ2-7; 8 bases agree with TRBD2. J lost 5 bases, V lost 3 bases, and 9 bases had no gene match. The CDR3 is made up of 15 amino acids. Germline V gene sequence: CDR1 MNHEY, CDR2 SVGEGT. The CDR3 coding sequence is TGTGCCAGCAGTTATAATAGCGGGATTACTCACGAGCAGTACTTC. Translation: CASSYNSGITHEQYF.

This chain uses TRBV6-5 with TRBJ1-2; D possibly corresponds to TRBD1 (5 bases). Germline assignment: CDR1 MNHEY and CDR2 SVGAGI. The CDR3 has 13 amino acids. Trimming cost V 2 bases and J 7 bases, with 11 bases left between them. This CDR3 is CASSYQGAAGYTF. The CDR3 DNA sequence: TGTGCCAGCAGTTACCAGGGAGCGGCTGGCTACACCTTC.

J is TRBJ2-1 and V is TRBV18; D tentatively reads TRBD1 or TRBD2 (5 bases each). Germline CDR1 KGHSH, CDR2 LQKENI. The CDR3 runs to 15 residues. V lost 4 bases, J lost 2 bases, and 12 bases lay in between. CDR3: CASSQGVGAYNEQFF. CDR3 coding DNA: TGTGCCAGCTCACAAGGGGTCGGGGCCTACAATGAGCAGTTCTTC.

This clone came up a few times. The genes are TRBV15 and TRBJ2-1, with TRBD1 matching 8 bases. Germline trimming cut 5 bases from V and 1 base from J; bases unmatched to any gene: 4. The CDR3 spans 15 residues. CDR1 and CDR2 from the germline V gene are LNHNV and YYDKDF (reference sequence). DNA of the CDR3: TGTGCCACCAGCGCTCGACAGGGGTCCTACAATGAGCAGTTCTTC. It codes for CATSARQGSYNEQFF.

The chain is built from TRBV28 and TRBJ2-7; weak D call: TRBD1 (5 bases). This CDR3 has 14 amino acids. Germline V gene sequence: CDR1 MDHEN, CDR2 SYDVKM. The V end lost 8 bases, the J end lost 5 bases, and 19 bases lay between the germline ends. CDR3 sequence (DNA): TGTGCCAGCGCCCTAGTTGGGTTGGGGCACGAGCAGTACTTC. This encodes CASALVGLGHEQYF.

The J gene is TRBJ1-1, the V gene TRBV7-2; D is unclear. CDR3 length: 18 amino acids. CDR1 and CDR2 from the germline V gene are SGHTA and FQGNSA. V gave up 6 bases and J gave up 6 bases, with 29 bases separating them. This CDR3 is CASRLDERQNHFVAEAFF. In DNA, the CDR3 is TGTGCCAGCAGACTAGACGAAAGGCAAAACCACTTCGTGGCTGAAGCTTTCTTT.

The chain has TRBV27 and TRBJ2-2; TRBD1 matches 10 bases. Germline V gene sequence: CDR1 MNHEY, CDR2 SMNVEV (reference sequence). This CDR3 comprises 16 residues. The ends lost 7 bases at V and 0 bases at J; junction bases unmatched: 5. Here the CDR3 reads CASTPGQGANTGELFF. CDR3 nucleotides: TGTGCCAGCACCCCCGGACAGGGGGCGAACACCGGGGAGCTGTTTTTT.

J is TRBJ1-2 and V is TRBV2, with no clear D. The V and J ends lost 6 bases and 2 bases respectively, with 10 bases between them. Per the germline V gene, CDR1 is SNHLY and CDR2 is FYNNEI. The CDR3 is 13 amino acids. The chain's CDR3 is CASSTNLNYGYTF. CDR3 DNA: TGTGCCAGCAGCACAAACTTGAACTATGGCTACACCTTC.

This rearrangement joins TRBV11-2 to TRBJ1-1; maybe TRBD1 (5 bases). The germline V and J ends were trimmed by 5 bases and 5 bases, with 9 bases remaining between them. The germline CDR1 and CDR2 sequences are SGHAT and FQNNGV. This CDR3 has 12 residues. The CDR3 DNA reads TGTGCCAGCAGCCCTGGGGGGACTGAAGCTTTCTTT. Residues: CASSPGGTEAFF.

V gene TRBV6-5 combines with J gene TRBJ2-7, with 12 bases matching TRBD2. In germline, CDR1 is MNHEY, CDR2 SVGAGI. The CDR3 has 14 amino acids. Trimming at V came to 6 bases and at J to 2 bases, leaving 2 bases not matched to a gene. The CDR3 protein is CASSRTSGAYEQYF. CDR3 coding DNA: TGTGCCAGCAGCCGGACTAGCGGGGCCTACGAGCAGTACTTC.

CDR3 loop: CASSQGLAGVTGELFF. CDR3 sequence (DNA): TGCGCCAGCAGCCAGGGACTAGCGGGAGTCACCGGGGAGCTGTTTTTT. The chain couples TRBV4-3 to TRBJ2-2; 14 nucleotides agree with TRBD2. The CDR3 length is 16 residues. Trimming cost V 3 bases and J 4 bases; bases outside gene matches: 1. The germline V gene has CDR1 LGHNA and CDR2 YSLEER.

The rearrangement links TRBV4-1 to TRBJ1-2; no reliable D call. Between the trimmed V and J ends, which lost 0 bases and 6 bases, there was a span of 8 bases. CDR3 size: 13 residues. Germline CDR1 and CDR2: MGHRA and YSYEKL. CDR3 nucleotides: TGCGCCAGCAGCCAAGATACGGGAAATGGCTACACCTTC. It translates to CASSQDTGNGYTF.

This CDR3 is CASRDPGTSGPQETQYF. In DNA, the CDR3 is TGTGCCAGCAGGGACCCCGGGACTAGCGGACCCCAAGAGACCCAGTACTTC. The chain is built from TRBV7-6 and TRBJ2-5; 11 positions agree with TRBD2. Germline CDR1 and CDR2: SGHVS and FNYEAQ. The CDR3 is 17 residues long. Trimming removed 6 bases from V and 1 base from J; junction bases left unmatched: 10.

This chain joins TRBV11-2 and TRBJ2-1, with D perhaps matching TRBD2 (6 bases). Per germline, CDR1 SGHAT and CDR2 FQNNGV. CDR3 length: 15 residues. V was trimmed by 4 bases and J by 0 bases, leaving 10 bases between them. The chain's CDR3 is CASSSTGSSYNEQFF. In DNA, the CDR3 is TGTGCCAGCAGCTCCACCGGGAGCTCCTACAATGAGCAGTTCTTC.

The gene calls are TRBV4-1 and TRBJ1-2, with 9 positions matching TRBD1. CDR3 size: 15 residues. The junction had 3 bases not matched to a gene; V was cut back by 0 bases and J by 4 bases. CDR1 is MGHRA, CDR2 YSYEKL, per germline. CDR3 coding DNA: TGCGCCAGCAGCCAAGAAGACAGGGGGGCCTATGGCTACACCTTC. Protein: CASSQEDRGAYGYTF.

The V call is TRBV5-1, the J call TRBJ2-1; TRBD2 matches at 15 bases. Germline V lookup: CDR1 SGHRS, CDR2 YFSETQ. The CDR3 is 15 amino acids. J gave up 8 bases and V 3 bases, and 3 bases lay outside the gene matches. In DNA form, the CDR3 reads TGCGCCAGCAGCTCGGGACTAGCGGGAGGAGATGAGCAGTTCTTC. It is translated as CASSSGLAGGDEQFF.

The chain has TRBV7-9 and TRBJ2-2; 8 bases align to TRBD2. The CDR3 has 16 residues. The germline V gene has CDR1 SEHNR and CDR2 FQNEAQ (reference sequence). V shed 4 bases and J 1 base; nucleotides not matched to a gene: 5. CDR3 region: CASSYLTSGNTGELFF. The DNA of the CDR3 is TGTGCCAGCAGCTATCTTACTAGCGGGAACACCGGGGAGCTGTTTTTT. Variable domain in full (rest from reference TRBV7-9 and TRBJ2-2): DTGVSQNPRHKITKRGQNVTFRCDPISEHNRLYWYRQTLGQGPEFLTYFQNEAQLEKSRLLSDRFSAERPKGSFSTLEIQRTEQGDSAMYLCASSYLTSGNTGELFFGEGSRLTVL.